The 17 T cell receptor beta chains presented below share a single source sample, sequenced in a study of blood T cell repertoires in COVID-19 (TCRdb year 2020). Libraries were prepared through the immunoSEQ multiplex PCR assay. Sourced from immuneACCESS, this table was stored by TCRdb with only in-frame sequences that have V and J called. A share of the clones is absent; for the studies checked, an unresolved V gene accounts for under half, and the remainder has no known explanation. The sample contains some 120,000 clones, around 83% of them found a single time. The top ten clonotypes cover more than 5% of the sample. Sequencing was performed on peripheral blood. The receptors were gathered from a man of 80 years or more with active or convalescent COVID-19.

A few counts support this clone. The rearrangement joins TRBV12-5 to TRBJ1-1, with unresolved D. In germline, CDR1 is LGHNT, CDR2 FRNRAP. The CDR3 loop spans 13 amino acids. V was shortened by 6 bases and J by 1 base, with 9 bases between the two germline ends. The CDR3 bases are TGTGCTAGTGGATACAGCAAGAACACTGAAGCTTTCTTT. Protein: CASGYSKNTEAFF.

This chain connects TRBV2 to TRBJ2-4; 7 bases line up with TRBD1. Germline trimming cut 3 bases from V and 6 bases from J; bases unmatched to any gene: 8. Germline assignment: CDR1 SNHLY and CDR2 FYNNEI. The CDR3 is 15 amino acids. CDR3 loop: CASSDLQGVGNIQYF. The CDR3 bases are TGTGCCAGCAGTGATCTCCAGGGGGTGGGAAACATTCAGTACTTC.

The chain recombines TRBV30 with TRBJ2-1, with unresolved D. Between the trimmed V and J ends, which lost 4 bases and 1 base, there was a span of 14 bases. The CDR3 is 15 residues long. Germline V gene data show CDR1 as GTSNPN and CDR2 as SVGIG (reference sequence). This CDR3 is CAWTPIRLSYNEQFF. The CDR3 bases are TGTGCCTGGACCCCCATCCGGTTATCCTACAATGAGCAGTTCTTC.

V usage is TRBV2 and J usage is TRBJ1-2, with D tentatively TRBD1 (6 bases). Germline-derived CDR1 and CDR2 are SNHLY and FYNNEI. The CDR3 covers 14 residues. V was clipped by 1 base and J by 4 bases, with 10 bases between them. For the CDR3, the DNA is TGTGCCAGCAGTGAAGGACAGGTCCTCTATGGCTACACCTTC. Translating it yields CASSEGQVLYGYTF.

The rearrangement links TRBV7-9 to TRBJ1-2; D uncertain. CDR3 length: 12 amino acids. Trimming stripped 5 bases from V and 7 bases from J, with 11 bases between. The V gene's germline CDR1 is SEHNR and CDR2 FQNEAQ (reference sequence). This chain's CDR3 is CASSPLDFGYTF. The CDR3 bases are TGTGCCAGCAGCCCCCTGGACTTTGGCTACACCTTC.

The rearrangement uses TRBV7-2 and TRBJ1-2, with no clear D. This CDR3 comprises 15 residues. Germline CDR1 and CDR2: SGHTA and FQGNSA. Trimming removed 5 bases from V and 3 bases from J, with 16 bases in between. The CDR3: CASSPQASVDYGYTF. The DNA of the CDR3 is TGTGCCAGCAGCCCCCAGGCCTCAGTGGACTATGGCTACACCTTC. The full variable domain, its missing parts supplied by reference TRBV7-2 and TRBJ1-2, is GAGVSQSPSNKVTEKGKDVELRCDPISGHTALYWYRQSLGQGLEFLIYFQGNSAPDKSGLPSDRFSAERTGGSVSTLTIQRTQQEDSAVYLCASSPQASVDYGYTFGSGTRLTVV.

The chain joins TRBV9 to TRBJ1-1, with 7 nucleotides matching TRBD1. The germline V gene encodes CDR1 SGDLS and CDR2 YYNGEE. V was pared by 3 bases and J by 4 bases, with 3 bases of the junction left unmatched. This CDR3 region has 13 residues. The CDR3 region is CASSAAGGTEAFF. In DNA form, the CDR3 reads TGTGCCAGCAGCGCCGCAGGGGGCACTGAAGCTTTCTTT.

The chain employs TRBV7-2 and TRBJ1-1; D not resolved. V was cut by 11 bases and J by 7 bases, with 8 bases left in between. This CDR3 contains 9 residues. CDR1 is SGHTA and CDR2 is FQGNSA in the germline V gene. CDR3 sequence reads: CAGGLEAFF. As DNA, the CDR3 is TGTGCCGGAGGCCTTGAAGCTTTCTTT.

This sequence joins TRBV27 and TRBJ1-4; 7 positions match TRBD1. The ends lost 7 bases at V and 3 bases at J; junction bases unmatched: 8. CDR3 length: 15 residues. Per germline, CDR1 MNHEY and CDR2 SMNVEV (reference sequence). The CDR3 spells CASTSGQGANEKLFF. The CDR3 DNA sequence: TGTGCCAGCACCTCCGGGCAGGGGGCTAATGAAAAACTGTTTTTT.

The chain recombines TRBV7-2 with TRBJ1-5; D is undetermined. The CDR3 sequence is 16 residues long. The V and J ends lost 1 base and 0 bases respectively, with 10 bases between them. Looked up from germline, CDR1 is SGHTA and CDR2 is FQGNSA. In nucleotides, the CDR3 is TGTGCCAGCAGCTTAGGTTCCGGTTATAGCAATCAGCCCCAGCATTTT. It is translated as CASSLGSGYSNQPQHF.

V and J are TRBV7-3 and TRBJ2-5, with D tentatively TRBD1 (5 bases). Germline loops: CDR1 SGHTA, CDR2 FQGTGA. The CDR3 has 13 residues. Trimming shortened V by 5 bases and J by 4 bases, and 11 bases separated the two germline ends. CDR3 residues: CASSKGQVETQYF. CDR3 nucleotide sequence: TGTGCCAGCAGCAAGGGGCAGGTAGAGACCCAGTACTTC.

The chain is built from TRBV7-2 and TRBJ1-2; TRBD1 matches 8 bases. Germline assignment: CDR1 SGHTA and CDR2 FQGNSA. After removal of 1 base from V and 7 bases from J, the junction contained 11 bases not matched to a gene. The CDR3 spans 16 residues. The chain's CDR3 is CASSLDSRQGWVGYTF. The DNA for the CDR3 is TGTGCCAGCAGCTTAGACAGCAGACAGGGGTGGGTTGGCTACACCTTC.

The gene calls are TRBV2 and TRBJ1-2, with 9 bases fitting TRBD1. Germline assignment: CDR1 SNHLY and CDR2 FYNNEI. Trimming cost V 5 bases and J 4 bases; bases outside gene matches: 8. The CDR3 spans 15 residues. The CDR3 coding sequence is TGTGCCAGCAGTACTACAGGGGGCGAACTCTATGGCTACACCTTC. Translated: CASSTTGGELYGYTF. Using reference TRBV2 and TRBJ1-2 for the parts outside the CDR3, the full variable domain is EPEVTQTPSHQVTQMGQEVILRCVPISNHLYFYWYRQILGQKVEFLVSFYNNEISEKSEIFDDQFSVERPDGSNFTLKIRSTKLEDSAMYFCASSTTGGELYGYTFGSGTRLTVV.

The CDR3 reads CASSLQANYGYTF. For the CDR3, the DNA is TGTGCCAGCAGCCTACAGGCTAACTATGGCTACACCTTC. The J gene is TRBJ1-2, the V gene TRBV6-5; tentative D call: TRBD1 (5 bases). V dropped 6 bases and J dropped 0 bases, with 8 bases sitting between them. This CDR3 is built from 13 residues. Looked up from germline, CDR1 is MNHEY and CDR2 is SVGAGI.

The V gene is TRBV6-2 or TRBV6-3, the J gene TRBJ1-2; TRBD1 is a possible D gene (5 bases). The length of the CDR3 is 15 residues. Germline V CDR1 and CDR2: MNHEY, SVGEGT. The ends were cut back, 2 bases at V and 5 bases at J, with 15 bases in the middle. The CDR3 protein is CASSYGGRVRYGYTF. The CDR3 DNA reads as TGTGCCAGCAGTTACGGCGGCAGGGTTCGGTATGGCTACACCTTC.

This clone showed up just once. J is TRBJ2-4 and V is TRBV19; D not resolved. This CDR3 has 15 residues. The germline gives CDR1 LNHDA, CDR2 SQIVND (reference sequence). V lost 2 bases, J lost 0 bases, and 8 bases lay in between. The CDR3: CASSILAVAKNIQYF. CDR3 sequence (DNA): TGTGCCAGTAGTATACTCGCGGTAGCCAAAAACATTCAGTACTTC. The full variable domain, completed using reference TRBV19 and TRBJ2-4, is DGGITQSPKYLFRKEGQNVTLSCEQNLNHDAMYWYRQDPGQGLRLIYYSQIVNDFQKGDIAEGYSVSREKKESFPLTVTSAQKNPTAFYLCASSILAVAKNIQYFGAGTRLSVL.

V is TRBV6-1 and J is TRBJ2-1, with D perhaps TRBD1 (5 bases). The CDR3 consists of 13 residues. Germline CDR1 is MNHNS and CDR2 is SASEGT. V lost 1 base to trimming and J lost 8 bases, with 9 bases between them. CDR3: CASSEGWGYEQFF. CDR3 bases: TGTGCCAGCAGTGAAGGCTGGGGCTATGAGCAGTTCTTC.